Listed here are 25 T cell receptor beta chains from one sample, sequenced in a study of blood T cell repertoires in COVID-19. The repertoire was sequenced with immunoSEQ multiplex PCR; TCRdb's copy has only in-frame clones and lacks some. The sample holds under 300,000 clones, roughly nine tenths seen once. The source material was peripheral blood. Every receptor here comes from a woman aged 40 to 55 who had recovered from COVID-19.

This sequence joins TRBV21-1 and TRBJ2-7; TRBD2 was called by the table and not checked on the DNA. TRBV21-1 is described as a pseudogene. CDR3 length equals 20 residues. The CDR3 DNA sequence: TGTGCCAGCCCTCTGGGGGTGGGGGGGTCTTGCGGGAGGGCCAGGTACGAGCAGTACTTC. As protein: CASPLGVGGSCGRARYEQYF.

V is TRBV6-5 and J is TRBJ2-7; 7 nucleotides match TRBD1. V shed 6 bases, J shed 5 bases, and the junction held 13 bases outside the gene matches. This CDR3 region has 15 residues. Germline CDR1 MNHEY, CDR2 SVGAGI. This CDR3 is CASSERAGGVDEQYF. Here the CDR3 DNA reads TGTGCCAGCAGCGAGAGGGCAGGGGGTGTCGACGAGCAGTACTTC.

The chain joins TRBV28 to TRBJ2-7; maybe TRBD1 (7 bases). The CDR3 is made up of 14 amino acids. V lost 7 bases and J lost 3, with 16 bases in between. Germline CDR1 reads MDHEN; CDR2 reads SYDVKM. CDR3 in DNA: TGTGCCAGCACCCAGGGGGGTTCCAACTACGAGCAGTACTTC. As protein: CASTQGGSNYEQYF.

The V and J genes are TRBV19 and TRBJ2-7; D is undetermined. From germline, CDR1 is LNHDA and CDR2 SQIVND (reference sequence). The CDR3 extends over 14 amino acids. V was cut by 3 bases and J by 0 bases, with 9 bases left in between. CDR3 protein: CASSMRLSSYEQYF. The CDR3 DNA reads as TGTGCCAGTAGTATGAGGCTTTCCTCCTACGAGCAGTACTTC. The entire variable domain, with the rest obtained from reference TRBV19 and TRBJ2-7, is as follows: DGGITQSPKYLFRKEGQNVTLSCEQNLNHDAMYWYRQDPGQGLRLIYYSQIVNDFQKGDIAEGYSVSREKKESFPLTVTSAQKNPTAFYLCASSMRLSSYEQYFGPGTRLTVT.

J is TRBJ2-1 and V is TRBV5-5, with 7 bases lining up with TRBD2. Looked up from germline, CDR1 is SGHKS and CDR2 is YYEKEE (reference sequence). Trimming cost V 2 bases and J 7 bases; bases outside gene matches: 9. The CDR3 has 15 amino acids. This CDR3 reads CASSLERGGRNEQFF. The CDR3 coding sequence is TGTGCCAGCAGCTTAGAGCGGGGTGGGCGAAATGAGCAGTTCTTC.

The chain is built from TRBV11-3 and TRBJ1-6, with 11 bases identical to TRBD1. Germline V gene sequence: CDR1 SGHNT, CDR2 YENEEA. There are 15 residues in the CDR3. V was pared by 5 bases and J by 8 bases, with 5 bases of the junction left unmatched. The CDR3 region is CASSVRTGGDSPLHF. CDR3 coding DNA: TGTGCCAGCAGCGTACGGACAGGGGGCGATTCACCCCTCCACTTT.

The rearrangement links TRBV4-1 to TRBJ2-7, with 8 bases that match TRBD1. CDR1 is MGHRA, CDR2 YSYEKL, per germline. CDR3 length equals 16 residues. V lost 4 bases and J lost 2; bases outside the gene matches: 10. CDR3 in amino acids: CASSRDPTGAPYEQYF. CDR3 bases: TGCGCCAGCAGCCGCGACCCGACAGGGGCTCCCTACGAGCAGTACTTC.

J is TRBJ2-5 and V is TRBV19, with D possibly being TRBD1 (6 bases). Trimming cost V 6 bases and J 5 bases, with 13 bases left between them. CDR3 size: 13 residues. CDR1 and CDR2 (germline): LNHDA, SQIVND (reference sequence). CDR3 region: CASRPRTAETQYF. The DNA of the CDR3 is TGTGCCAGTAGACCCAGGACAGCTGAGACCCAGTACTTC.

In this sample, this clone turned up once. V usage is TRBV19 and J usage is TRBJ2-5, with 9 positions matching TRBD1. V lost 6 bases, J lost 4 bases, and 9 bases stayed unmatched. Germline CDR1 LNHDA, CDR2 SQIVND (reference sequence). CDR3 length: 15 residues. DNA for the CDR3: TGTGCCAGTAGCCCCCAACACAGGGGGCGAGAGACCCAGTACTTC. Translation: CASSPQHRGRETQYF.

The rearrangement links TRBV14 to TRBJ1-6; maybe TRBD1 (5 bases). CDR1 is SGHDN and CDR2 is FVKESK in the germline V gene. The ends were cut back, 3 bases at V and 2 bases at J, with 11 bases in the middle. The CDR3 covers 16 residues. CDR3: CASSHQGGTYNSPLHF. CDR3 DNA: TGTGCCAGCAGCCATCAGGGAGGGACCTATAATTCACCCCTCCACTTT.

V is TRBV5-6 and J is TRBJ1-5, with D possibly TRBD1 on 6 matching bases. The CDR3 loop spans 15 amino acids. Germline V gives CDR1 SGHDT, CDR2 YYEEEE. V lost 1 base and J lost 2, with 10 bases in between. In DNA, the CDR3 is TGTGCCAGCAGCTTGAAGGACAGAGGCAATCAGCCCCAGCATTTT. It specifies CASSLKDRGNQPQHF.

This chain uses TRBV7-2 with TRBJ2-1, with D perhaps matching TRBD1 (7 bases). The CDR3 sequence is 16 residues long. The germline V gene has CDR1 SGHTA and CDR2 FQGNSA. V lost 5 bases and J 4 bases, leaving 18 bases between the germline ends. The CDR3 DNA reads TGTGCCAGCAGCCCAGGGGGACTCGGGACTTACAATGAGCAGTTCTTC. This encodes CASSPGGLGTYNEQFF.

The V call is TRBV7-3, the J call TRBJ1-1; TRBD1 might be the D (5 bases). Germline V gene data show CDR1 as SGHTA and CDR2 as FQGTGA. The CDR3 covers 12 residues. The V end lost 1 base, the J end lost 10 bases, and 10 bases lay between the germline ends. This CDR3 reads CASSLMGGSAFF. Here the CDR3 DNA reads TGTGCCAGCAGCTTAATGGGGGGTTCAGCTTTCTTT.

Here the CDR3 reads CASSVGGDSGYEQYF. The CDR3 bases are TGTGCCAGCAGCGTAGGGGGGGACAGCGGCTACGAGCAGTACTTC. This chain connects TRBV9 to TRBJ2-7; tentatively, D is TRBD1 (7 bases). Per the germline V gene, CDR1 is SGDLS and CDR2 is YYNGEE. The CDR3 is made up of 15 amino acids. Deletions cut 0 bases from V and 3 bases from J, with 13 bases between.

The V gene is TRBV30, the J gene TRBJ1-4, with TRBD1 matching over 9 bases. The V and J ends lost 8 bases and 12 bases, in that order; junction bases with no gene match: 13. The germline V gene has CDR1 GTSNPN and CDR2 SVGIG (reference sequence). This CDR3 region has 13 residues. The CDR3 sequence is CAGTAQGAPQLFF. In nucleotides, the CDR3 is TGTGCCGGCACGGCACAGGGGGCCCCCCAACTGTTTTTT.

This clone was counted a few times. This chain joins TRBV7-9 and TRBJ1-4, with D perhaps TRBD1 (6 bases). Germline V gives CDR1 SEHNR, CDR2 FQNEAQ (reference sequence). V gave up 4 bases and J gave up 3 bases, with 12 bases separating them. This CDR3 has 15 residues. CDR3 region: CASSSTGTPNEKLFF. CDR3 nucleotides: TGTGCCAGCAGCTCCACTGGGACACCTAATGAAAAACTGTTTTTT.

The chain couples TRBV19 to TRBJ2-3; D possibly corresponds to TRBD2 (6 bases). The CDR3 contains 14 residues. Trimming took 1 base from V and 2 from J, leaving 7 bases between them. Germline V gene sequence: CDR1 LNHDA, CDR2 SQIVND (reference sequence). The DNA of the CDR3 is TGTGCCAGTAGTATAGTAGCGGACACAGATACGCAGTATTTT. Its translation: CASSIVADTDTQYF.

V and J are TRBV27 and TRBJ2-7; 7 bases align to TRBD1. The germline CDR1 and CDR2 sequences are MNHEY and SMNVEV (reference sequence). The V gene end was trimmed by 10 bases and the J gene end by 5 bases; junction bases not matched to a gene: 17. This CDR3 region has 15 residues. CDR3 in DNA: TGTGCCAACGGGTCCGGGACAGTCGACTTAAACGAGCAGTACTTC. It codes for CANGSGTVDLNEQYF.

The CDR3 loop is CATSRNSNGRTGELFF. The CDR3 DNA sequence: TGTGCCACCAGTAGAAATAGTAACGGGAGAACCGGGGAGCTGTTTTTT. The genes are TRBV24-1 and TRBJ2-2; tentative D call: TRBD2 (6 bases). Germline V gene lookup returns CDR1 KGHDR and CDR2 SFDVKD. With 6 bases removed from V and 5 bases from J, the gap between germline ends came to 18 bases. This CDR3 contains 16 residues.

This clone has just one count. The chain uses TRBV19 and TRBJ2-6; 7 bases fit TRBD2. This CDR3 has 16 residues. Germline CDR1 LNHDA, CDR2 SQIVND (reference sequence). J lost 2 bases, V lost 5 bases, and 6 bases had no gene match. As DNA, the CDR3 is TGTGCCAGTAGTGGGGAGGGGCGCACTGGGGCCAACGTCCTGACTTTC. The encoded protein is CASSGEGRTGANVLTF.

The chain carries TRBV5-1 and TRBJ1-1; no firm D call. Trimming removed 4 bases from V and 1 base from J, with 11 bases in between. The CDR3 runs to 14 residues. Germline lookup yields CDR1 SGHRS and CDR2 YFSETQ. The CDR3 region is CASSTDIRNTEAFF. CDR3 DNA sequence: TGCGCCAGCAGCACTGACATCCGGAACACTGAAGCTTTCTTT.

The V and J genes are TRBV6-5 and TRBJ2-7; weak D call: TRBD1 (5 bases). V lost 2 bases to trimming and J lost 5 bases, with 16 bases between them. This CDR3 comprises 15 residues. Germline assignment: CDR1 MNHEY and CDR2 SVGAGI. Here the CDR3 reads CASSYGWGQNDEQYF. DNA for the CDR3: TGTGCCAGCAGTTACGGGTGGGGCCAGAACGACGAGCAGTACTTC.

The CDR3 region has the DNA TGTGCCAGCCGCTCCGGGACAGGGCTGAACGAGCAGTACTTC. Amino acids: CASRSGTGLNEQYF. V and J are TRBV2 and TRBJ2-7, with TRBD1 identical over 9 bases. Trimming at V came to 8 bases and at J to 5 bases, leaving 10 bases not matched to a gene. The CDR3 consists of 14 residues. The germline V gene has CDR1 SNHLY and CDR2 FYNNEI.

The chain has TRBV10-3 and TRBJ2-1; TRBD2 matches at 11 bases. The CDR3 totals 14 residues. Trimming removed 2 bases from V and 8 bases from J; junction bases left unmatched: 2. Per the germline V gene, CDR1 is ENHRY and CDR2 is SYGVKD. The CDR3 DNA reads TGTGCCATCAGTGAGACTAGCGGGAGAGATGAGCAGTTCTTC. Translating gives CAISETSGRDEQFF.

The chain joins TRBV6-5 to TRBJ1-6, with 7 bases identical to TRBD1. Germline V gene data show CDR1 as MNHEY and CDR2 as SVGAGI. This CDR3 region has 12 residues. Germline trimming cut 10 bases from V and 10 bases from J; bases unmatched to any gene: 7. In DNA, the CDR3 is TGTGCCACCGACAGGGTCTTCTCACCCCTCCACTTT. The encoded protein is CATDRVFSPLHF.